The 10 T cell receptor beta chains listed next were all sequenced from one sample in a study of blood T cell repertoires in COVID-19 (dated by TCRdb to 2018 to 2020). The receptor library was made with the immunoSEQ multiplex PCR assay. The source is immuneACCESS, and TCRdb retained only in-frame sequences with V and J called. Part of the clones is not carried over; for the studies checked, unresolved V genes explain less than half of this, and the remainder is unexplained. The sample table lists some 160,000 clones, around four fifths of them with a count of one. The ten top clones hold around 6.2% of the sample. Material: PBMCs or T cells enriched from blood (not recorded which). These receptors all stem from a woman aged 40 to 50 who had recovered from COVID-19.

The chain employs TRBV7-2 and TRBJ1-2; 7 nucleotides match TRBD1. The CDR3 loop spans 15 amino acids. Looked up from germline, CDR1 is SGHTA and CDR2 is FQGNSA. The J segment lost 5 bases and the V segment lost 0 bases, leaving 6 bases of the junction unmatched. The CDR3 DNA is TGTGCCAGCAGCTTAGCGCTCGGACAGGATTATGGCTACACCTTC. Its translation: CASSLALGQDYGYTF.

The rearrangement joins TRBV28 to TRBJ1-1; possibly TRBD1 for D (5 bases). With 3 bases removed from V and 7 bases from J, the gap between germline ends came to 12 bases. The CDR3 sequence is 13 residues long. Per germline, CDR1 MDHEN and CDR2 SYDVKM. In DNA, the CDR3 is TGTGCCAGCAGTTTCTCAGGGTCCCTTGAAGCTTTCTTT. Its protein product is CASSFSGSLEAFF.

This clone has only a few counts. J is TRBJ1-1 and V is TRBV3-1 (or the pseudogene TRBV3-2); D uncertain. The CDR3 has 16 residues. CDR1 and CDR2 from the germline V gene are LGHDT and YNNKEL (reference sequence). V was pared by 0 bases and J by 4 bases, with 15 bases between. CDR3 region: CASSQDLAAPGTEAFF. Here the CDR3 DNA reads TGTGCCAGCAGCCAAGACCTGGCCGCACCGGGCACTGAAGCTTTCTTT.

This chain uses TRBV12-5 with TRBJ1-5; a possible D gene is TRBD1 (5 bases). V was pared by 1 base and J by 4 bases, with 8 bases between. CDR1 is LGHNT and CDR2 is FRNRAP in the germline V gene. This CDR3 spans 14 amino acids. DNA for the CDR3: TGTGCTAGTGGTTTGGGACAGAGGAATCAGCCCCAGCATTTT. It translates to CASGLGQRNQPQHF. The variable domain in full, with the rest retrieved from reference TRBV12-5 and TRBJ1-5, is DARVTQTPRHKVTEMGQEVTMRCQPILGHNTVFWYRQTMMQGLELLAYFRNRAPLDDSGMPKDRFSAEMPDATLATLKIQPSEPRDSAVYFCASGLGQRNQPQHFGDGTRLSIL.

V is TRBV27 and J is TRBJ2-1; weak D call: TRBD2 (6 bases). This CDR3 contains 14 residues. CDR1 is MNHEY and CDR2 is SMNVEV in the germline V gene (reference sequence). V was shortened by 2 bases and J by 5 bases, with 10 bases between the two germline ends. The CDR3 region is CASSLGGENNEQFF. The CDR3, as DNA: TGTGCCAGCAGTTTAGGAGGGGAAAACAATGAGCAGTTCTTC.

The chain combines TRBV6-1 with TRBJ2-1; D remains ambiguous. Deletions cut 8 bases from V and 4 bases from J, with 6 bases between. The V gene's germline CDR1 is MNHNS and CDR2 SASEGT. CDR3 length: 11 amino acids. The CDR3 loop is CASLLYNEQFF. In nucleotides, the CDR3 is TGTGCCAGCTTGTTATACAATGAGCAGTTCTTC.

The rearrangement links TRBV10-3 to TRBJ1-4; tentatively, D is TRBD1 (5 bases). The CDR3 extends over 16 amino acids. The germline V gene encodes CDR1 ENHRY and CDR2 SYGVKD. V lost 2 bases and J 0 bases, leaving 10 bases between the germline ends. The DNA for the CDR3 is TGTGCCATCAGTGAGCGCACGGGGGCAACTAATGAAAAACTGTTTTTT. It is translated as CAISERTGATNEKLFF.

The chain combines TRBV7-2 with TRBJ2-1; D gene ambiguous. The CDR3 is 15 amino acids. Deletions cut 3 bases from V and 1 base from J, with 10 bases between. Per germline, CDR1 SGHTA and CDR2 FQGNSA. CDR3 region: CASSFGRGSYNEQFF. CDR3 nucleotides: TGTGCCAGCAGCTTTGGGCGTGGGTCCTACAATGAGCAGTTCTTC.

This clone was observed once. The chain is built from TRBV2 and TRBJ1-2; a possible D gene is TRBD1 (5 bases). Per the germline V gene, CDR1 is SNHLY and CDR2 is FYNNEI. The CDR3 extends over 16 amino acids. Trimming pared 4 bases from V and 4 bases from J, leaving 19 bases between. The CDR3 DNA follows: TGTGCCAGCAGTGGGCGCGGGACGACTCTGCGCTATGGCTACACCTTC. Amino acid sequence: CASSGRGTTLRYGYTF.

This CDR3 is CASSVSGAGQPQHF. The CDR3 bases are TGTGCCAGCAGCGTAAGCGGGGCGGGGCAGCCCCAGCATTTT. This chain joins TRBV9 and TRBJ1-5; maybe TRBD1 (5 bases). Germline CDR1 reads SGDLS; CDR2 reads YYNGEE. V was trimmed by 1 base and J by 7 bases, leaving 12 bases between them. There are 14 residues in the CDR3.